These 5 T cell receptor beta chains share one sample of origin, sequenced in a study of T cells of healthy individuals. TCRdb passed the 5' RACE reads through MiXCR, listing each CDR3 protein once. The sample yields around 83,000 distinct CDR3 sequences, approximately 5.4% seen once. The receptors originated from a female donor in good health.

This clonotype came up many times. J is TRBJ2-1 and V is TRBV13; D unresolved. V lost 1 base to trimming and J lost 4 bases, with 5 bases between them. The CDR3 contains 13 residues. Germline V CDR1 and CDR2: PRHDT, FYEKMQ (reference sequence). The CDR3 loop reads CASSLVRYNEQFF. CDR3 DNA sequence: TGTGCCAGCAGCTTAGTCCGGTACAATGAGCAGTTCTTC.

V usage is TRBV27 and J usage is TRBJ2-3, with 12 bases that match TRBD2. Germline V lookup: CDR1 MNHEY, CDR2 SMNVEV (reference sequence). Trimming took 6 bases from V and 4 from J; bases not matched to a gene: 8. The CDR3 runs 16 residues. CDR3 nucleotides: TGTGCCAGCAGCCCGACTAGCGGGAGTATCGCAGATACGCAGTATTTT. Its protein is CASSPTSGSIADTQYF.

This clonotype occurred a few times. CDR3 in amino acids: CASSLRADSYEQYF. The CDR3 DNA follows: TGTGCCAGCAGCTTAAGAGCGGACTCCTACGAGCAGTACTTC. The V call is TRBV7-2, the J call TRBJ2-7, with a tentative D call TRBD2 (5 bases). V was trimmed by 2 bases and J by 0 bases, leaving 8 bases between them. The CDR3 is 14 amino acids. Germline CDR1 SGHTA, CDR2 FQGNSA.

Details on this clonotype: A much larger clone differs by one base, so this may be a read error. The rearrangement links TRBV20-1 to TRBJ2-5; no firm D call. The germline V gene has CDR1 DFQATT and CDR2 SNEGSKA (reference sequence). The CDR3 sequence is 10 residues long. Trimming shortened V by 3 bases and J by 7 bases, and 6 bases separated the two germline ends. CDR3 amino acids: CSASRVTQYF. DNA for the CDR3: TGCAGTGCTAGCCGGGTGACCCAGTACTTC.

This clonotype has at least ten counts. The chain joins TRBV6-1 to TRBJ1-5; no clear D. V was trimmed by 4 bases and J by 2 bases, leaving 15 bases between them. The germline V gene encodes CDR1 MNHNS and CDR2 SASEGT. This CDR3 has 16 residues. This CDR3 is CASSVLRGPGNQPQHF. CDR3 nucleotide sequence: TGTGCCAGCAGTGTCCTCCGGGGTCCGGGCAATCAGCCCCAGCATTTT.